This T cell receptor beta chain was sequenced for a study of OX40 agonist ivuxolimab in advanced cancers. Broader study findings: It was not determined which antigens were specifically recognized by the peripheral T cells that had undergone clonal expansion. Some nonresponders also had low normalized T-cell clonal expansion.

Sequenced by immunoSEQ multiplex PCR; TCRdb stores in-frame clones only, minus some. The sample consists of 150,000 to 190,000 clones, roughly 94% of them appearing once. Trimming left V 4 bases short and J 7 bases short, with 19 bases between. Germline V lookup: CDR1 MGHDK, CDR2 SYGVNS. The CDR3 contains 15 residues. Worth noting for this clone: The antigen is not known.

The origin of this receptor is an adult with an advanced solid tumor such as melanoma, head and neck, liver or kidney cancer. This chain connects TRBV25-1 to TRBJ1-1, with D perhaps TRBD1 (6 bases). The sequencing here drew on CD4+ or CD8+ T cells sorted from blood, taken in a trial of the OX40 agonist ivuxolimab. Written as DNA, the CDR3 is TGTGCCAGCAGTGGCACAGGGATGGGGCTGGGTGAAGCTTTCTTT. Amino acids: CASSGTGMGLGEAFF.